This T cell receptor beta chain was sequenced for a study of blood T cells in healthy people across ages. Study results and caveats: A strong correlation was found between TCR beta diversity and the percentage of naive T cells. In long-lived donors, naive CD4+ cell counts and diversity exceeded those of aged donors.

Germline trimming cut 3 bases from V and 5 bases from J; bases unmatched to any gene: 3. Per the germline V gene, CDR1 is SGDLS and CDR2 is YYNGEE. This CDR3 has 15 residues. A few counts support this clonotype. Its specificity is unknown. Collection of ten milliliters of peripheral blood was performed for each donor. A sample-barcoded 5' primer and a J-beta primer mix were used in a second PCR of about 6 to 12 cycles. Each sample yielded at least 3 million CDR3-containing paired-end reads. TCRdb re-called the 5' RACE reads with MiXCR, one entry per CDR3 protein. The sample includes approximately 2,000,000 distinct CDR3 sequences, 30% to 40% of them seen just once.

This clonotype was obtained from a human donor in good health. The sequenced sample was blood. The chain has TRBV9 and TRBJ2-1, with 12 bases identical to TRBD2. CDR3 DNA: TGTGCCAGCAGCGCCCTAGCGGGGGGGAACAATGAGCAGTTCTTC. Encoded protein: CASSALAGGNNEQFF.